What follows describes a single TCR beta chain. This sample is part of a study of shared T cell receptors in the human thymus. Looked up from germline, CDR1 is LNHNV and CDR2 is YYDKDF (reference sequence). V lost 5 bases, J lost 0 bases, and 7 bases stayed unmatched. This CDR3 comprises 16 residues. The data were produced by immunoSEQ multiplex PCR, yet TCRdb's version contains in-frame clones alone and is incomplete. The sample consists of around 730,000 clones, around 85% of them appearing once. These records were also assigned to another study, of human thymus T cells. That investigation notes: Infants served as donors; they were healthy and Finnish and were having corrective surgery for congenital heart defects. Resections obtained during corrective heart surgery supplied the thymus tissue. Thymic and blood repertoires appeared to carry a bias in their V and J gene usage. Overlap was high between thymic repertoires from unrelated individuals, as reported in related research.

This sequence joins TRBV15 and TRBJ2-3; 8 bases agree with TRBD1. The TCR comes from a girl less than two years old with a congenital heart defect. The sequenced sample was thymocytes. Here the CDR3 DNA reads TGTGCCACCAGCCCTGGGGACAGGACTAGCACAGATACGCAGTATTTT. This sequence encodes CATSPGDRTSTDTQYF.